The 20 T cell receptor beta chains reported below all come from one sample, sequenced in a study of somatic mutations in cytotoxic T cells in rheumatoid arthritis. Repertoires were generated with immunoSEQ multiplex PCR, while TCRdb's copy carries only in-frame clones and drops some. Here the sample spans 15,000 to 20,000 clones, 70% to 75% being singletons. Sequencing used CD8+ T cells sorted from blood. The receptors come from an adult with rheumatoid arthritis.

CDR3 sequence reads: CASSGDGPYSPLHF. CDR3 nucleotide sequence: TGTGCCAGCAGCGGGGACGGCCCTTATTCACCCCTCCACTTT. The chain couples TRBV7-9 to TRBJ1-6; the D gene is possibly TRBD1 (5 bases). The CDR3 runs to 14 residues. V lost 5 bases and J 8 bases, leaving 13 bases between the germline ends. The germline CDR1 and CDR2 sequences are SEHNR and FQNEAQ (reference sequence).

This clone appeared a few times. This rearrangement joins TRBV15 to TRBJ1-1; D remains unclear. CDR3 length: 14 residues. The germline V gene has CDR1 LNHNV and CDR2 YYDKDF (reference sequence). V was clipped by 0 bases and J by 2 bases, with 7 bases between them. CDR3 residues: CATSRDEVNTEAFF. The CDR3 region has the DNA TGTGCCACCAGCAGAGATGAGGTAAACACTGAAGCTTTCTTT.

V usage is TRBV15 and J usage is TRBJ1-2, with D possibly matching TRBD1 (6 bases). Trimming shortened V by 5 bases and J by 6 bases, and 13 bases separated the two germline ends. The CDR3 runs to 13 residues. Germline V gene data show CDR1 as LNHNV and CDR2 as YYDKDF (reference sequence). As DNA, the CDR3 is TGTGCCACCAGCCTTGACAGGCCAGATGGCTACACCTTC. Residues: CATSLDRPDGYTF. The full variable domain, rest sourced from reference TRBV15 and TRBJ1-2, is DAMVIQNPRYQVTQFGKPVTLSCSQTLNHNVMYWYQQKSSQAPKLLFHYYDKDFNNEADTPDNFQSRRPNTSFCFLDIRSPGLGDTAMYLCATSLDRPDGYTFGSGTRLTVV.

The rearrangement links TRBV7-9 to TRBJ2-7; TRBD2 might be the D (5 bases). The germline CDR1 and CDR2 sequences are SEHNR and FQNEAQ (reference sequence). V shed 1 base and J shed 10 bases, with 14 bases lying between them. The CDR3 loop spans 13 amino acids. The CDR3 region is CASSLVGGPNQYF. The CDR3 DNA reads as TGTGCCAGCAGCTTAGTGGGCGGGCCTAACCAGTACTTC.

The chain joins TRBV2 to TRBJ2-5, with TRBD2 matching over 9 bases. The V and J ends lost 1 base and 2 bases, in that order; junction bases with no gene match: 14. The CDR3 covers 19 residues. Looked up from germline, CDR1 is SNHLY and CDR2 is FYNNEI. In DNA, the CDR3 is TGTGCCAGCAGTGAAGTAAGAACCCCGGGACTAGCCGCTCAAGAGACCCAGTACTTC. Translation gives CASSEVRTPGLAAQETQYF.

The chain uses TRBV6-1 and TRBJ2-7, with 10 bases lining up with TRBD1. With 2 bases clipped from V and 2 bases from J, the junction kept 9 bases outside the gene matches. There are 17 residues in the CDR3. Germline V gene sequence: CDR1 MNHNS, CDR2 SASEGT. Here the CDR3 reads CASSEYPPGQGTYEQYF. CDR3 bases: TGTGCCAGCAGTGAATATCCCCCGGGACAGGGGACCTACGAGCAGTACTTC.

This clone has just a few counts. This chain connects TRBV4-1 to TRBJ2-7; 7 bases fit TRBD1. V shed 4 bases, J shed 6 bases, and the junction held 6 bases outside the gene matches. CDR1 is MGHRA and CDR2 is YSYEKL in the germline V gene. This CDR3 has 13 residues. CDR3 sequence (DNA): TGCGCCAGCAGCCTCGGACAGGTCTCCGAGCAGTACTTC. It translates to CASSLGQVSEQYF.

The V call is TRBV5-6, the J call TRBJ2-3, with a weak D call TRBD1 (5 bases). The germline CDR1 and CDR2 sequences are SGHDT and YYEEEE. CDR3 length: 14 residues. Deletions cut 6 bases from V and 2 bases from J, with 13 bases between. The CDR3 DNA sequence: TGTGCCAGCAATGAAGGGGTGGCCACAGATACGCAGTATTTT. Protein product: CASNEGVATDTQYF.

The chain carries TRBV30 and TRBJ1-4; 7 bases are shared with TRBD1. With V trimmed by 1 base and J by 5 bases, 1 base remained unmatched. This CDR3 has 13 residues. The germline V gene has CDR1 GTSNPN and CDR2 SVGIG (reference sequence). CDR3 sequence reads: CAWSETGNEKLFF. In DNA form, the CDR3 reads TGTGCCTGGAGTGAGACAGGGAATGAAAAACTGTTTTTT.

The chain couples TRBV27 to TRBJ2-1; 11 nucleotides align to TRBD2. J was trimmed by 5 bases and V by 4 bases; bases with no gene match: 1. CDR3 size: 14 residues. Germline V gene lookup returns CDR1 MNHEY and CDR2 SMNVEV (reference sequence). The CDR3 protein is CASSSTSGDNEQFF. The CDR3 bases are TGTGCCAGCAGTTCGACTAGCGGGGACAATGAGCAGTTCTTC.

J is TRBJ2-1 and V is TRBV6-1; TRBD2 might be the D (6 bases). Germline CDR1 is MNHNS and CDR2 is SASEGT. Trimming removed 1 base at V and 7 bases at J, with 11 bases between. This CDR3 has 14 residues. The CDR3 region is CASSEGLALNEQFF. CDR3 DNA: TGTGCCAGCAGTGAAGGTCTAGCGTTAAATGAGCAGTTCTTC.

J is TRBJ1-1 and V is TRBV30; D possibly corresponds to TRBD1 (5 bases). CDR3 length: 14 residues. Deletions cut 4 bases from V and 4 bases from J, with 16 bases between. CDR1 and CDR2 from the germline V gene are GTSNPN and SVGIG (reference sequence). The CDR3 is CAWINRGGFTEAFF. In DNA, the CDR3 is TGTGCCTGGATAAACCGGGGGGGGTTCACTGAAGCTTTCTTT. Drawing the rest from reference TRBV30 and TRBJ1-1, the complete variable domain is SQTIHQWPATLVQPVGSPLSLECTVEGTSNPNLYWYRQAAGRGLQLLFYSVGIGQISSEVPQNLSASRPQDRQFILSSKKLLLSDSGFYLCAWINRGGFTEAFFGQGTRLTVV.

The chain's CDR3 is CASSLQGGTSYNEQFF. CDR3 nucleotide sequence: TGTGCCAGCAGCTTACAGGGGGGGACCTCCTACAATGAGCAGTTCTTC. The rearrangement joins TRBV7-9 to TRBJ2-1; D tentatively reads TRBD1 or TRBD2 (7 bases each). This CDR3 spans 16 amino acids. The germline V gene has CDR1 SEHNR and CDR2 FQNEAQ (reference sequence). Trimming pared 2 bases from V and 0 bases from J, leaving 11 bases between. Drawing the rest from reference TRBV7-9 and TRBJ2-1, the complete variable domain is DTGVSQNPRHKITKRGQNVTFRCDPISEHNRLYWYRQTLGQGPEFLTYFQNEAQLEKSRLLSDRFSAERPKGSFSTLEIQRTEQGDSAMYLCASSLQGGTSYNEQFFGPGTRLTVL.

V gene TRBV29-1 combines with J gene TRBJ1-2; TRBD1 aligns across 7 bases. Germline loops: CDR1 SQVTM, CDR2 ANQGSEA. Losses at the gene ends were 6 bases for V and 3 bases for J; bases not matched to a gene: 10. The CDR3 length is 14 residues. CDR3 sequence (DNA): TGCAGCGTGCTTGACAGGGATATCGACTATGGCTACACCTTC. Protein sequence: CSVLDRDIDYGYTF.

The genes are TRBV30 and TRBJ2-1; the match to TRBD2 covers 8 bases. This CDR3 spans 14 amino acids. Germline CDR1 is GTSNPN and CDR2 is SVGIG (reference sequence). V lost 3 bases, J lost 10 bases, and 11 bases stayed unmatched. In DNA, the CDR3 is TGTGCCTGGAGGTGGGGACTAGGGCCGGTAGAGCAGTTCTTC. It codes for CAWRWGLGPVEQFF.

The CDR3: CSAGTPEAFF. The DNA for the CDR3 is TGCAGTGCTGGGACACCTGAAGCTTTCTTT. V is TRBV20-1 and J is TRBJ1-1, with D possibly being TRBD1 (6 bases). Germline CDR1 and CDR2: DFQATT and SNEGSKA (reference sequence). V shed 5 bases and J shed 6 bases, with 7 bases lying between them. The CDR3 sequence is 10 residues long.

The CDR3 reads CASSPFSYEQYF. CDR3 DNA: TGTGCCAGCAGCCCCTTCTCCTACGAGCAGTACTTC. The chain couples TRBV7-2 to TRBJ2-7; no definite D call. The germline V and J ends were trimmed by 5 bases and 0 bases, with 5 bases remaining between them. The CDR3 sequence is 12 residues long. In germline, CDR1 is SGHTA, CDR2 FQGNSA.

This chain's CDR3 is CASSLVTYNEQFF. Written as DNA, the CDR3 is TGTGCCAGCAGCTTAGTGACTTACAATGAGCAGTTCTTC. The V and J genes are TRBV7-9 and TRBJ2-1; no clear D gene. CDR3 size: 13 residues. The V gene's germline CDR1 is SEHNR and CDR2 FQNEAQ (reference sequence). The ends were cut back, 1 base at V and 4 bases at J, with 5 bases in the middle.

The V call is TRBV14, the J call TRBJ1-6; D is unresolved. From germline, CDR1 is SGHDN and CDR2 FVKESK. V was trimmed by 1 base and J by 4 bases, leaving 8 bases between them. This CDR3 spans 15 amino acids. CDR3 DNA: TGTGCCAGCAGCCAAGTTCGGGGATATAATTCACCCCTCCACTTT. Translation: CASSQVRGYNSPLHF. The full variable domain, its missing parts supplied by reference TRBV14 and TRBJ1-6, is EAGVTQFPSHSVIEKGQTVTLRCDPISGHDNLYWYRRVMGKEIKFLLHFVKESKQDESGMPNNRFLAERTGGTYSTLKVQPAELEDSGVYFCASSQVRGYNSPLHFGNGTRLTVT.

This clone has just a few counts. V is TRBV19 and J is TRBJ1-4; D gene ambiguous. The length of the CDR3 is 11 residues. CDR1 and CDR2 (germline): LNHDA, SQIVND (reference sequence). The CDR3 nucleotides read TGTGCTACGGCCTTCAATGAAAAACTGTTTTTT. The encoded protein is CATAFNEKLFF.